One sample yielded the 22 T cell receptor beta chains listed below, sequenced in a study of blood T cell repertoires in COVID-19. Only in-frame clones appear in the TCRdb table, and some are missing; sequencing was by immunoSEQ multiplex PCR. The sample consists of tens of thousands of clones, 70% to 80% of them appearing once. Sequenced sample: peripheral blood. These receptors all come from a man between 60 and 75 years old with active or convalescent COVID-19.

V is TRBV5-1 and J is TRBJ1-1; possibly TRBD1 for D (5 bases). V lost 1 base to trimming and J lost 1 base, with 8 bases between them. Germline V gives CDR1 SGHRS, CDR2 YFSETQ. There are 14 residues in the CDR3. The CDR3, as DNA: TGCGCCAGCAGCTTGATCGGGGGGAACACTGAAGCTTTCTTT. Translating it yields CASSLIGGNTEAFF.

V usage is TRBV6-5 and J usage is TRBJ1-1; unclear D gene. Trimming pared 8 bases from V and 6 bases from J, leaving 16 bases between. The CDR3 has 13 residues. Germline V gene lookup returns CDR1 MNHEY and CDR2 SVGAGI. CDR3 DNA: TGTGCCAGCTCCTCGGCGAATCGGGCTGAAGCTTTCTTT. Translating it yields CASSSANRAEAFF.

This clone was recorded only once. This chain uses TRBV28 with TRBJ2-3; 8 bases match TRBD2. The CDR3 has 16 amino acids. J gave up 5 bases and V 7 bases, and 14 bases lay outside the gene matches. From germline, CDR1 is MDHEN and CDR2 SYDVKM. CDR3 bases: TGTGCCAGCACCCTCTCGGCGGGGGGTTATGGAGATACGCAGTATTTT. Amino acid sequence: CASTLSAGGYGDTQYF.

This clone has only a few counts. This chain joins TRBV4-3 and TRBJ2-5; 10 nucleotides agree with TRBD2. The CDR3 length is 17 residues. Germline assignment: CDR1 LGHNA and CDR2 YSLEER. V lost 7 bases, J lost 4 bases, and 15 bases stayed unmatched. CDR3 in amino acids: CASKGAWVQRGGETQYF. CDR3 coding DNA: TGCGCCAGCAAAGGAGCGTGGGTCCAGCGGGGGGGAGAGACCCAGTACTTC.

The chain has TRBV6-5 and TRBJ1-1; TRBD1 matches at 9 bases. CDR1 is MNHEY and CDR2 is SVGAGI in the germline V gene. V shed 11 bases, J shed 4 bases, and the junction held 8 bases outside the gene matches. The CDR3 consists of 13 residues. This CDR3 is CALQGAWGTEAFF. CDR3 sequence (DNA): TGTGCCCTACAGGGGGCTTGGGGCACTGAAGCTTTCTTT.

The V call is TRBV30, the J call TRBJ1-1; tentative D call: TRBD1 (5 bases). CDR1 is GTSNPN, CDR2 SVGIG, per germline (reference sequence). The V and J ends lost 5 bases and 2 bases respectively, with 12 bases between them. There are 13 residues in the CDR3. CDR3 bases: TGTGCCTGGGCGCGGGGCCCAAACACTGAAGCTTTCTTT. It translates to CAWARGPNTEAFF.

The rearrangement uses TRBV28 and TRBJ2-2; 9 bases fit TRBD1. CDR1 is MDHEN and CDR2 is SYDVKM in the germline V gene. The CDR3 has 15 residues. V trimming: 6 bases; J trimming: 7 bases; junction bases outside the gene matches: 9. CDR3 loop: CASRAWGQGSGELFF. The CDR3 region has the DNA TGTGCCAGCAGGGCATGGGGACAGGGAAGCGGGGAGCTGTTTTTT.

CDR3 nucleotide sequence: TGTGCCAGCAGCTCACAGGGGGGTTCACCCCTCCACTTT. This gives the protein CASSSQGGSPLHF. This chain connects TRBV6-4 to TRBJ1-6, with TRBD1 matching over 8 bases. CDR3 length: 13 amino acids. Trimming took 6 bases from V and 9 from J; bases not matched to a gene: 4. Germline V gene lookup returns CDR1 MRHNA and CDR2 SNTAGT.

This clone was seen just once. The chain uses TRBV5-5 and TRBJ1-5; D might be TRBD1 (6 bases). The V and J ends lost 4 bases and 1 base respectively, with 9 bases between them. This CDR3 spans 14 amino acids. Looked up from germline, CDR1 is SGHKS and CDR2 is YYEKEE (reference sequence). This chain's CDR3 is CASSPGVSNQPQHF. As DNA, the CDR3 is TGTGCCAGCAGCCCAGGGGTAAGCAATCAGCCCCAGCATTTT.

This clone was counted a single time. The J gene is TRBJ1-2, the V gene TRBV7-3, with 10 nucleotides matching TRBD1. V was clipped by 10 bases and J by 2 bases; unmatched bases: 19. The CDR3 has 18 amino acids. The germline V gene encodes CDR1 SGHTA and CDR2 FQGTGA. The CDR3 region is CAISSFNGTGERNYGYTF. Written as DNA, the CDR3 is TGTGCCATCTCCTCTTTTAATGGGACAGGGGAGAGGAACTATGGCTACACCTTC.

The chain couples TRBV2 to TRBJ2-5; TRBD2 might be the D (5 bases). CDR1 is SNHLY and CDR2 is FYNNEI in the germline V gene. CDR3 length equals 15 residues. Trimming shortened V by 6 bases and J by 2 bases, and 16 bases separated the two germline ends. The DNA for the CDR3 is TGTGCCAGCAGACTCGGGGTAGGGTCACAAGAGACCCAGTACTTC. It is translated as CASRLGVGSQETQYF. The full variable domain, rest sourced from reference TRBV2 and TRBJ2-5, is EPEVTQTPSHQVTQMGQEVILRCVPISNHLYFYWYRQILGQKVEFLVSFYNNEISEKSEIFDDQFSVERPDGSNFTLKIRSTKLEDSAMYFCASRLGVGSQETQYFGPGTRLLVL.

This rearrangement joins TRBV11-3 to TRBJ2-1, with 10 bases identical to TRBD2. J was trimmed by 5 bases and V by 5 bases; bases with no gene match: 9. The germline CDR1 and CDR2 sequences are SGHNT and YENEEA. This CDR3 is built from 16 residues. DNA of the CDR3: TGTGCCAGCAGCCCAAGAAGCGGGGGGGTAGACAATGAGCAGTTCTTC. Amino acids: CASSPRSGGVDNEQFF.

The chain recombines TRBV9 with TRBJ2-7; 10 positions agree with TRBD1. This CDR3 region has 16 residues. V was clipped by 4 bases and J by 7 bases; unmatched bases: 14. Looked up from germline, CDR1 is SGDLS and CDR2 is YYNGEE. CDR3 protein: CASSPTGGQGNWEQYF. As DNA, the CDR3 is TGTGCCAGCAGCCCGACGGGGGGACAGGGGAACTGGGAGCAGTACTTC.

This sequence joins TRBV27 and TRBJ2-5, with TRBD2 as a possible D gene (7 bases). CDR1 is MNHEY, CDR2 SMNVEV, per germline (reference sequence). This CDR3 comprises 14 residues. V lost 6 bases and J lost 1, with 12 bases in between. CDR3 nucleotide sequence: TGTGCCAGCAGCGCACGGGGGGCCCAAGAGACCCAGTACTTC. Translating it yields CASSARGAQETQYF.

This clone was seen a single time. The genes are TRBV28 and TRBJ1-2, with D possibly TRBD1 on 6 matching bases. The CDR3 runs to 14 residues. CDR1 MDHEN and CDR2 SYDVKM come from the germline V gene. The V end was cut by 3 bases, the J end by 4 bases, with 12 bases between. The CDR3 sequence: CASSFIGGVYGYTF. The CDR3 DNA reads TGTGCCAGCAGTTTTATAGGGGGAGTCTATGGCTACACCTTC.

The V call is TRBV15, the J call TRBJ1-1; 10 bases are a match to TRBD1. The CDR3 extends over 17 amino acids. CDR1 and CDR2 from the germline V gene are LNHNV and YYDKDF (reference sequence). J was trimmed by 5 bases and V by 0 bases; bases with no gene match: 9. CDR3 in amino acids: CATSRDIGDRGGTEAFF. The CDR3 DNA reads TGTGCCACCAGCAGAGATATCGGGGACAGGGGAGGGACTGAAGCTTTCTTT. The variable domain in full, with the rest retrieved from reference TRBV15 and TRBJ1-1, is DAMVIQNPRYQVTQFGKPVTLSCSQTLNHNVMYWYQQKSSQAPKLLFHYYDKDFNNEADTPDNFQSRRPNTSFCFLDIRSPGLGDTAMYLCATSRDIGDRGGTEAFFGQGTRLTVV.

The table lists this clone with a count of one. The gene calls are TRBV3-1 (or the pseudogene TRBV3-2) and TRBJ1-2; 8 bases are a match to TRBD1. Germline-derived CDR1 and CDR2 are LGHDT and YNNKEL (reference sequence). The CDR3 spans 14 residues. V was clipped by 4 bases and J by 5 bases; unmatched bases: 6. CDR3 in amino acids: CASSPPTGVYGYTF. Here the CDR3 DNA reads TGTGCCAGCAGCCCCCCGACAGGGGTTTATGGCTACACCTTC.

In DNA form, the CDR3 reads TGTGCCAGCAGTTTATACGGGGGCACTGAAGCTTTCTTT. Protein sequence: CASSLYGGTEAFF. The chain couples TRBV27 to TRBJ1-1, with a tentative D call TRBD1 (5 bases). This CDR3 region has 13 residues. Germline lookup yields CDR1 MNHEY and CDR2 SMNVEV (reference sequence). V lost 1 base to trimming and J lost 4 bases, with 7 bases between them.

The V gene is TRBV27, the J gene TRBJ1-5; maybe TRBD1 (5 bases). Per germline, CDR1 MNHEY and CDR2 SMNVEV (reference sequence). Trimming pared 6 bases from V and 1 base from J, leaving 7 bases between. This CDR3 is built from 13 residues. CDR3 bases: TGTGCCAGCAGCCGGACAAGCAATCAGCCCCAGCATTTT. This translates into CASSRTSNQPQHF.

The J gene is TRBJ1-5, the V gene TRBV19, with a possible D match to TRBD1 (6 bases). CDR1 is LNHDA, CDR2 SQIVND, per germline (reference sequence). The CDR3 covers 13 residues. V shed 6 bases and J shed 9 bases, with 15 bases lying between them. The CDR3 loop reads CASSRTDEGPQHF. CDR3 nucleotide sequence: TGTGCCAGTAGCCGGACAGACGAGGGGCCCCAGCATTTT.

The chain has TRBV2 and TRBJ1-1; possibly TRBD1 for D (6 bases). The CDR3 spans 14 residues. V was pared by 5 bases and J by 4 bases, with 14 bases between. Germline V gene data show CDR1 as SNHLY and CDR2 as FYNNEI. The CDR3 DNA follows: TGTGCCAGCAGTAACCGACAGGTTTTCACTGAAGCTTTCTTT. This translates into CASSNRQVFTEAFF.

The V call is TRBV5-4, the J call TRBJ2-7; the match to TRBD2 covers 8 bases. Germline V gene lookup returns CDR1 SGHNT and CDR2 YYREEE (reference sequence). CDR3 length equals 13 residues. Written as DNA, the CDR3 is TGTGGTTGGGGACTAGGAATGATCTACGAGCAGTACTTC. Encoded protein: CGWGLGMIYEQYF.